This TCR beta chain appears in the sequencing data of a study of radiotherapy plus CTLA-4 blockade in lung cancer. Notes on this clone: Antigen unknown.

Profiled with immunoSEQ multiplex PCR; TCRdb holds only in-frame clones, not every one. The sample yields about 76,000 clones, 78% seen once. CTLA-4 blockade with ipilimumab, together with focal radiation, was given to patients with chemo-refractory metastatic non-small-cell lung cancer. In germline, CDR1 is MNHNS, CDR2 SASEGT. V lost 2 bases and J 4 bases, leaving 11 bases between the germline ends. The CDR3 is 14 amino acids. Findings and limits, study-wide: Blood TCR clones of tumor origin expanded after radiotherapy plus ipilimumab.

The chain couples TRBV6-1 to TRBJ1-2, with unresolved D. The sequence was obtained from a human donor with non-small cell lung cancer whose response to radiotherapy plus ipilimumab could not be evaluated. Some clones in this sample may be carry-over from other donors' samples. Sequencing was performed on peripheral blood, taken from a patient treated with radiotherapy plus ipilimumab. CDR3 DNA sequence: TGTGCCAGCAGTGAACTCGGGGTACCCTATGGCTACACCTTC. Translating it yields CASSELGVPYGYTF.